Below are 22 T cell receptor beta chains sequenced from a single sample in a study of shared clonotypes between healthy human individuals. Generated by immunoSEQ multiplex PCR, the TCRdb table keeps only in-frame clones and is missing some. The data contain about 500,000 clones, over 60% of them singletons. The sequencing input was PBMCs. These receptors originate from a middle-aged woman in good health. Some clones in this sample may be carry-over from other donors' samples.

The J gene is TRBJ2-1, the V gene TRBV14; D is tentatively TRBD1 or TRBD2 (5 bases each). The ends were cut back, 0 bases at V and 12 bases at J, with 12 bases in the middle. From germline, CDR1 is SGHDN and CDR2 FVKESK. CDR3 length equals 13 residues. The CDR3 loop reads CASSQDLGEGQFF. DNA for the CDR3: TGTGCCAGCAGCCAAGATCTGGGGGAAGGGCAGTTCTTC.

This chain connects TRBV27 to TRBJ1-2, with TRBD1 matching over 8 bases. The CDR3 is made up of 12 amino acids. V was clipped by 3 bases and J by 7 bases; unmatched bases: 1. Germline V gives CDR1 MNHEY, CDR2 SMNVEV (reference sequence). CDR3 loop: CASSFGQGGYTF. In DNA form, the CDR3 reads TGTGCCAGCAGTTTCGGACAGGGTGGCTACACCTTC.

A note on this clone: This probably arose from a read error, given a far larger clone one base away. The chain joins TRBV19 to TRBJ2-2, with TRBD1 as a possible D gene (5 bases). V was pared by 6 bases and J by 3 bases, with 17 bases between. The CDR3 consists of 16 residues. The germline CDR1 and CDR2 sequences are LNHDA and SQIVND (reference sequence). CDR3 sequence (DNA): TGTGCCAGTAGAAAGAGACAGTTCCTCGACACCGGGGAGCTGTTTTTT. Translating gives CASRKRQFLDTGELFF. Full variable domain (rest looked up from reference TRBV19 and TRBJ2-2): DGGITQSPKYLFRKEGQNVTLSCEQNLNHDAMYWYRQDPGQGLRLIYYSQIVNDFQKGDIAEGYSVSREKKESFPLTVTSAQKNPTAFYLCASRKRQFLDTGELFFGEGSRLTVL.

A remark on this clone: A far larger clone is one base from this, pointing to a likely read error. The chain recombines TRBV30 with TRBJ2-3, with a tentative D call TRBD1 (5 bases). CDR1 is GTSNPN and CDR2 is SVGIG in the germline V gene (reference sequence). The CDR3 length is 12 residues. Written as DNA, the CDR3 is TGTGCCTGGAGTGCCTCGACAGTTACGCAGTATTTT. Protein product: CAWSASTVTQYF.

This clone was seen a few times. The chain is built from TRBV9 and TRBJ2-1; unclear D gene. Germline V lookup: CDR1 SGDLS, CDR2 YYNGEE. Trimming removed 4 bases at V and 4 bases at J, with 9 bases between. The CDR3 is 13 residues long. As DNA, the CDR3 is TGTGCCAGCAGCTCTGACCCATACAATGAGCAGTTCTTC. Translating it yields CASSSDPYNEQFF.

There are a few counts of this clone. This chain links TRBV7-3 with TRBJ2-7; 9 positions match TRBD1. V dropped 5 bases and J dropped 0; count of bases not matched to a gene: 8. The CDR3 totals 16 residues. The germline gives CDR1 SGHTA, CDR2 FQGTGA. The CDR3 nucleotides read TGTGCCAGCAGCACCGCCGGGACAGGGCTCTCCTACGAGCAGTACTTC. Encoded protein: CASSTAGTGLSYEQYF.

This clone was detected a few times. The V and J genes are TRBV7-9 and TRBJ2-1; D is undetermined. The germline V and J ends were trimmed by 3 bases and 12 bases, with 15 bases remaining between them. Per germline, CDR1 SEHNR and CDR2 FQNEAQ (reference sequence). This CDR3 has 13 residues. CDR3 nucleotide sequence: TGTGCCAGCAGCTTGGGGTACTCCTCGGGGCAGTTCTTC. Protein product: CASSLGYSSGQFF.

This chain uses TRBV18 with TRBJ2-6; either TRBD1 or TRBD2 may supply D (6 bases each). Germline CDR1 is KGHSH and CDR2 is LQKENI. The CDR3 sequence is 19 residues long. Trimming removed 2 bases at V and 0 bases at J, with 17 bases between. This chain's CDR3 is CASSPSVGGAHSGANVLTF. CDR3 bases: TGTGCCAGCTCACCAAGTGTCGGGGGCGCCCACTCTGGGGCCAACGTCCTGACTTTC.

Concerning this clone: A read error may be the cause here, since a much bigger clone is one base away. V gene TRBV2 combines with J gene TRBJ2-2; D gene uncertain. CDR3 size: 12 residues. V was cut by 5 bases and J by 1 base, with 2 bases left in between. CDR1 SNHLY and CDR2 FYNNEI come from the germline V gene. CDR3 region: CASSWNTGELFF. The CDR3 DNA is TGTGCCAGCAGTTGGAACACCGGGGAGCTGTTTTTT.

This clone was picked up a small number of times. The rearrangement links TRBV14 to TRBJ1-1; D gene ambiguous. Trimming pared 8 bases from V and 5 bases from J, leaving 18 bases between. Germline V gene lookup returns CDR1 SGHDN and CDR2 FVKESK. The CDR3 runs 14 residues. The CDR3 coding sequence is TGTGCCAGCTCCAAGGCGTACGGGGATACTGAAGCTTTCTTT. Translating gives CASSKAYGDTEAFF.

This clone was counted ten times or more. The CDR3 DNA is TGTGCCAGTAGTGCCTGGGACAGGGTCTATGGCTACACCTTC. Translating gives CASSAWDRVYGYTF. The chain carries TRBV19 and TRBJ1-2; 9 nucleotides align to TRBD1. The germline CDR1 and CDR2 sequences are LNHDA and SQIVND (reference sequence). CDR3 size: 14 residues. The V gene end was trimmed by 5 bases and the J gene end by 4 bases; junction bases not matched to a gene: 5.

The chain has TRBV27 and TRBJ2-3; 8 bases agree with TRBD2. Germline loops: CDR1 MNHEY, CDR2 SMNVEV (reference sequence). V gave up 1 base and J gave up 4 bases; unmatched junction bases: 10. This CDR3 spans 17 amino acids. CDR3 nucleotides: TGTGCCAGCAGTTTATTTGTGGCGGGAGGTTCCTCAGATACGCAGTATTTT. This gives the protein CASSLFVAGGSSDTQYF.

The rearrangement links TRBV28 to TRBJ2-7; 8 nucleotides line up with TRBD2. The CDR3 consists of 13 residues. Germline CDR1 is MDHEN and CDR2 is SYDVKM. Germline trimming cut 5 bases from V and 6 bases from J; bases unmatched to any gene: 6. In DNA, the CDR3 is TGTGCCAGCAGTGGCGGGGGGCTGGTCGAGCAGTACTTC. This sequence encodes CASSGGGLVEQYF.

Comment on this clone: The germline gene is not matched at one end of the junction; a read error may be the cause. This rearrangement joins TRBV19 to TRBJ2-7; D may be TRBD2 (5 bases). The germline CDR1 and CDR2 sequences are LNHDA and SQIVND (reference sequence). This CDR3 contains 15 residues. The CDR3 DNA reads as TGTGCCAGTAGTATGGCGGGCCATAAATCGTACGAGCAGTATTTC. Amino acids: CASSMAGHKSYEQYF.

Remarks on this clone: A much more abundant neighbour one base away suggests this may be a read error. At the DNA level, this CDR3 is encoded by other sequences in the same sample as well. The chain employs TRBV28 and TRBJ2-5; no reliable D call. The germline gives CDR1 MDHEN, CDR2 SYDVKM. The V gene lost 2 bases and the J gene lost 11 bases, with 15 bases spanning the gap. The CDR3 is made up of 13 amino acids. CDR3 bases: TGTGCCAGCAGTTTAAAATTCTACTATGAGCAGTACTTC. Translated: CASSLKFYYEQYF.

This rearrangement joins TRBV7-2 to TRBJ2-5; TRBD1 matches 8 bases. Germline V gene lookup returns CDR1 SGHTA and CDR2 FQGNSA. This CDR3 has 17 residues. The trim removed 0 bases at V and 4 bases at J, leaving 10 bases unmatched. The DNA for the CDR3 is TGTGCCAGCAGCTTAGCGCGAGACAGGGGCAGAAGAGAGACCCAGTACTTC. It codes for CASSLARDRGRRETQYF.

The chain employs TRBV30 and TRBJ2-5; perhaps TRBD2 as D (6 bases). The CDR3 runs to 13 residues. Germline V gene data show CDR1 as GTSNPN and CDR2 as SVGIG (reference sequence). Trimming pared 3 bases from V and 4 bases from J, leaving 12 bases between. The CDR3 loop is CAWRPGGVETQYF. The CDR3 coding sequence is TGTGCCTGGAGGCCTGGAGGGGTAGAGACCCAGTACTTC.

The chain uses TRBV6-5 and TRBJ2-1; 7 nucleotides line up with TRBD2. This CDR3 is built from 14 residues. Germline-derived CDR1 and CDR2 are MNHEY and SVGAGI. With V trimmed by 2 bases and J by 9 bases, 7 bases remained unmatched. The CDR3 DNA follows: TGTGCCAGCAGTTACGGCGGGAGAGACCCTGAGCAGTTCTTC. This codes for CASSYGGRDPEQFF.

The V and J genes are TRBV29-1 and TRBJ2-1; no clear D gene. CDR3 length equals 14 residues. Germline V lookup: CDR1 SQVTM, CDR2 ANQGSEA. Trimming took 4 bases from V and 4 from J, leaving 14 bases between them. The CDR3 region is CSVGSMLRYNEQFF. The CDR3 DNA follows: TGCAGCGTTGGGTCCATGCTACGATACAATGAGCAGTTCTTC.

This sequence joins TRBV23-1 and TRBJ1-4; unclear D gene. TRBV23-1 carries the ORF label, with uncertain function. The CDR3 has 16 amino acids. V dropped 0 bases and J dropped 3 bases, with 11 bases sitting between them. The CDR3, as DNA: TGCGCCAGCAGTCAATCCTCGCAACAGCCTAATGAAAAACTGTTTTTT. This sequence encodes CASSQSSQQPNEKLFF.

J is TRBJ2-7 and V is TRBV5-1, with D possibly TRBD2 on 5 matching bases. The V end lost 0 bases, the J end lost 2 bases, and 12 bases lay between the germline ends. Germline CDR1 is SGHRS and CDR2 is YFSETQ. The CDR3 is 15 amino acids. CDR3 coding DNA: TGCGCCAGCAGCTTGGGACTACCTATTACCTACGAGCAGTACTTC. Translating it yields CASSLGLPITYEQYF.

CDR3 in amino acids: CASSTRAGQGADTQYF. DNA for the CDR3: TGTGCCAGCAGCACCAGAGCGGGACAGGGGGCAGATACGCAGTATTTT. The chain links TRBV9 to TRBJ2-3; TRBD1 agrees at 11 bases. Trimming at V came to 4 bases and at J to 4 bases, leaving 8 bases not matched to a gene. The CDR3 extends over 16 amino acids. The germline gives CDR1 SGDLS, CDR2 YYNGEE. The variable domain in full, with the rest retrieved from reference TRBV9 and TRBJ2-3, is DSGVTQTPKHLITATGQRVTLRCSPRSGDLSVYWYQQSLDQGLQFLIQYYNGEERAKGNILERFSAQQFPDLHSELNLSSLELGDSALYFCASSTRAGQGADTQYFGPGTRLTVL.